The following is a TCR beta chain sequence with its context. This CDR3 has 13 amino acids. The V end lost 3 bases, the J end lost 3 bases, and 12 bases lay between the germline ends. Germline CDR1 and CDR2: DFQATT and SNEGSKA (reference sequence). This record belongs to a study of T cells after yellow fever vaccination. Each CDR3 protein gets one entry after TCRdb re-called the 5' RACE reads with MiXCR. The sample yields a few hundred thousand distinct CDR3 sequences, approximately 4% seen once. The chain is built from TRBV20-1 and TRBJ2-7; TRBD2 might be the D (5 bases). The starting material was PBMCs, obtained 5 days after the yellow fever booster vaccination. This sequence was found in a man aged 18 to 29 who received the YFV17D yellow fever vaccine. CDR3: CSARSGGYYEQYF. The DNA of the CDR3 is TGCAGTGCTAGGAGCGGTGGGTACTACGAGCAGTACTTC.